Sequencing of this TCR beta chain was carried out in a study of blood T cells in healthy people across ages. CDR3 length: 15 residues. Germline V gene data show CDR1 as MDHEN and CDR2 as SYDVKM. Together with a sample-barcoded 5' primer, a J-beta primer mix was included in a second PCR lasting roughly 6 to 12 cycles. Using its own MiXCR run on the 5' RACE reads, TCRdb lists one record per CDR3 protein. Found here are 890,000 or so distinct CDR3 sequences, approximately 67% of them singletons; the top ten hold around a quarter. Comment on this clonotype: One end of the junction fails to match germline, which may point to a read error.

Sequencing was done on a sample of blood. V is TRBV28 and J is TRBJ2-1; 10 nucleotides line up with TRBD2. This TCR was recovered from a man younger than 45 in good health. CDR3 nucleotides: TGTGCCGGCAGTTTCGTTAGCGGGGGGTACAATGAGCAGTTCTTC. Its protein is CAGSFVSGGYNEQFF.